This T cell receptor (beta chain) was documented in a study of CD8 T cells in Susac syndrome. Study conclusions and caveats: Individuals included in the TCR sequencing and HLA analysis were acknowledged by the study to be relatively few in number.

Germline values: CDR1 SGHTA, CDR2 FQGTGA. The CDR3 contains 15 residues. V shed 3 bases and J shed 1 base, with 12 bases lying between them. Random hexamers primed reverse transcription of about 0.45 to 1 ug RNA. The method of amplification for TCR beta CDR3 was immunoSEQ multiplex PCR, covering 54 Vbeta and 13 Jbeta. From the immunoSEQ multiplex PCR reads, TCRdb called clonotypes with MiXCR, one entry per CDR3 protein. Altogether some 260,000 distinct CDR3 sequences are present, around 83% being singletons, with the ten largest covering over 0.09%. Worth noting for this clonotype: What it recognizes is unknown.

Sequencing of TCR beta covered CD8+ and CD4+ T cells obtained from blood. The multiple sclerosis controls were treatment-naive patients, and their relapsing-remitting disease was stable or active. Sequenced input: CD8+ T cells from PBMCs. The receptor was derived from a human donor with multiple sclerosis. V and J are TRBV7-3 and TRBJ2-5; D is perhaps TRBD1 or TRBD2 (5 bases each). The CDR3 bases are TGTGCCAGCAGCTTCTACGGGGCGCTCCAAGAGACCCAGTACTTC. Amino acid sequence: CASSFYGALQETQYF.